This T cell receptor (beta chain) is from a study of blood T cell repertoires in COVID-19. Study in general: PBMCs, B-cell-depleted T cells, or T cells provided the cDNA or gDNA that made up the material.

Libraries were prepared by immunoSEQ multiplex PCR; TCRdb keeps only in-frame clonotypes and omits some of them. The repertoire holds fewer than 500,000 clones, with roughly 88% as singletons. This clone occurred once. Recruits, aged roughly 18 to 100 years, lived in 24 US areas. Clinical history as reported by participants underpinned cohort assignment. CDR3 length equals 12 residues. V shed 3 bases and J shed 14 bases, with 11 bases lying between them. The clonotype was recovered from a woman between 25 and 40 years old with acute COVID-19. The rearrangement joins TRBV12-3 or TRBV12-4 to TRBJ1-6; D is perhaps TRBD1 (5 bases). Sequencing was carried out using PBMCs or T cells enriched from blood (not recorded which). The CDR3 nucleotides read TGTGCCAGCAGTTTCCCTAGGGGTTCCCTCCACTTT. Encoded protein: CASSFPRGSLHF.